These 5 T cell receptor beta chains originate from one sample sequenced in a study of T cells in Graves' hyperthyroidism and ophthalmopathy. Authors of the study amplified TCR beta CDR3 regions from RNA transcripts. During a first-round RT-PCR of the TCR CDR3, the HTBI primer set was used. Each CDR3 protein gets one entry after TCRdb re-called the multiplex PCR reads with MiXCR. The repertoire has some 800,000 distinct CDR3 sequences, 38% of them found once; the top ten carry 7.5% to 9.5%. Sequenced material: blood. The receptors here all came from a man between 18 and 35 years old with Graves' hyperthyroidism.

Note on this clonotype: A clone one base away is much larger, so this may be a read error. The CDR3 nucleotides are TGCAGTGCTAGAGACTACAGGGACTACGAGCAGTACTTC. It specifies CSARDYRDYEQYF. The chain has TRBV20-1 and TRBJ2-7; D is perhaps TRBD1 (6 bases). V lost 0 bases to trimming and J lost 3 bases, with 9 bases between them. The CDR3 extends over 13 amino acids. Germline CDR1 reads DFQATT; CDR2 reads SNEGSKA (reference sequence).

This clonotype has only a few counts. In DNA form, the CDR3 reads TGTGCCAGCAGCCAAGAAGGGACGTTGAACACTGAAGCTTTCTTT. It translates to CASSQEGTLNTEAFF. The genes are TRBV9 and TRBJ1-1, with a tentative D call TRBD1 (5 bases). Germline V lookup: CDR1 SGDLS, CDR2 YYNGEE. Trimming removed 4 bases at V and 0 bases at J, with 13 bases between. The CDR3 runs 15 residues.

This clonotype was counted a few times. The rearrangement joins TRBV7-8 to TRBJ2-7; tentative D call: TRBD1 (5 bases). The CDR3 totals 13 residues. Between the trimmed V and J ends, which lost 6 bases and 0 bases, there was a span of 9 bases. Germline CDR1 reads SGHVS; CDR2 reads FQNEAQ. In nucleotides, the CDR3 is TGTGCCAGCAGACCGACAGACTCCTACGAGCAGTACTTC. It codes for CASRPTDSYEQYF.

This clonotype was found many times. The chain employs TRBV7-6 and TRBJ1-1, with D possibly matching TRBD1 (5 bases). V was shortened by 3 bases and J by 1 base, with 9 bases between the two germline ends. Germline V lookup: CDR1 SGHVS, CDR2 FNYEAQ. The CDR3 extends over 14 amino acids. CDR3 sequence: CASSFPGANTEAFF. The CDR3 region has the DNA TGTGCCAGCAGCTTCCCCGGGGCGAACACTGAAGCTTTCTTT.

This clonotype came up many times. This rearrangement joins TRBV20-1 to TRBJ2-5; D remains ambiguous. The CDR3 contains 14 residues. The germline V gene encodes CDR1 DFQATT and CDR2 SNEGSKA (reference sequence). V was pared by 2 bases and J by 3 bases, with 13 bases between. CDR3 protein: CSARFGTEEETQYF. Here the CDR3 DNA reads TGCAGTGCTAGATTCGGTACGGAAGAAGAGACCCAGTACTTC.